A single T cell receptor (beta chain) is shown here with its context. This sample stems from a study of blood T cell repertoires in COVID-19. Overall study context: What the recovered Cohort 3 donors had was two negative PCRs, clearance, or symptom resolution.

The assay was immunoSEQ multiplex PCR, and TCRdb's table has in-frame clones only and misses some. The data hold under 200,000 clones, with around 80% observed a single time. In germline, CDR1 is MGHRA, CDR2 YSYEKL. Between the trimmed V and J ends, which lost 1 base and 2 bases, there was a span of 11 bases. The CDR3 has 15 amino acids. This chain uses TRBV4-1 with TRBJ2-5; no reliable D call. Sequencing was carried out using PBMCs or T cells enriched from blood (not recorded which). The receptor's source is an older woman in a cohort exposed to, infected with or recovered from COVID-19 (not recorded which). CDR3 DNA: TGCGCCAGCAGCCAAGTTTGGGCAGCACAAGAGACCCAGTACTTC. Amino acid sequence: CASSQVWAAQETQYF.